The present T cell receptor (beta chain) was sequenced within a study of cytomegalovirus exposure and HLA in healthy donors. PCR was performed using 60 Vbeta and 13 Jbeta primers. Libraries were prepared by immunoSEQ multiplex PCR; TCRdb keeps only in-frame clonotypes and omits some of them. The table has about 160,000 clones, just under 80% seen once. V was shortened by 3 bases and J by 10 bases, with 15 bases between the two germline ends. This CDR3 region has 13 residues. Germline loops: CDR1 MDHEN, CDR2 SYDVKM. The V and J genes are TRBV28 and TRBJ1-1, with D unclear. Sequencing was carried out using PBMCs. The sequence was obtained from a woman aged 40-49 years in good health and CMV-seropositive. This CDR3 reads CASSLSRGGRAFF. The DNA of the CDR3 is TGTGCCAGCAGTTTGTCTAGAGGCGGGCGAGCTTTCTTT.